This record covers a single T cell receptor beta chain. What it recognizes is unknown. These data come from a study of CXCR3-negative and CXCR3-positive naive CD8 T cells. Findings of the study overall: Diversity proved comparably high across both naive subsets and much lower in memory CD8+ cells.

5' RACE that incorporated UMI labels was used to prepare the TRB cDNA libraries. TCRdb re-analyzed the 5' RACE reads; it lists each CDR3 protein once, without DNA. The sample includes some 130,000 distinct CDR3 sequences. Every CD8+ T cell subset underwent triplicate sorting at under 350,000 cells apiece. Input material: naive CXCR3- CD8+ T cells from blood. The sample's subset: CD45RO-CCR7+CD27+CD95- naive CD8+ T cells lacking CXCR3 (TNR3-). The TCR originated in a human donor in good health. Some clones in this sample may be carry-over from other donors' samples.

The CDR3 sequence is CASSPKGGWGNNEQFF. V usage is TRBV5-1 and J usage is TRBJ2-1; as DNA is missing, the TRBD2 call by TCRdb cannot be tested. This CDR3 has 16 amino acids. CDR1 SGHRS and CDR2 YFSETQ come from the germline V gene.